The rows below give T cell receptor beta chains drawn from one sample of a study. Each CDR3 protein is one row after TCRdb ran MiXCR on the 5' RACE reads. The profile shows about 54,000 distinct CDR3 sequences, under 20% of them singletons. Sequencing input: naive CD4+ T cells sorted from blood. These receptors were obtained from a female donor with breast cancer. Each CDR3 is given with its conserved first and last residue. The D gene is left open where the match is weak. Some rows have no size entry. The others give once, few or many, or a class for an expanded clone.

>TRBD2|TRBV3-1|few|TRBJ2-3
CASSQAPSGSPVLATQYF
TGTGCCAGCAGCCAAGCCCCTAGCGGGAGTCCGGTCTTGGCTACGCAGTATTTT
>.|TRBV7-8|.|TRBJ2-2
CASSPWRRENTGELFF
TGTGCCAGCAGCCCCTGGAGGCGGGAGAACACCGGGGAGCTGTTTTTT
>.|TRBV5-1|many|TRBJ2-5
CASRGGATGPQETQYF
TGCGCCAGCAGAGGGGGAGCGACTGGGCCCCAAGAGACCCAGTACTTC
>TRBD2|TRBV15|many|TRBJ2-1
CATSQTSGGGGYNEQFF
TGTGCCACCAGTCAGACTAGCGGAGGTGGGGGGTACAATGAGCAGTTCTTC
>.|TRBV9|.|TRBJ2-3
CASSVSDWATQYF
TGTGCCAGCAGCGTGTCCGATTGGGCTACGCAGTATTTT
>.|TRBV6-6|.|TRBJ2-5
CASGPGQSGIRETQYF
TGTGCCAGCGGTCCGGGTCAGAGCGGCATTCGAGAGACCCAGTACTTC
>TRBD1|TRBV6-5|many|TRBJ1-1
CASRTGGGTEAFF
TGTGCCAGCAGGACAGGGGGCGGCACTGAAGCTTTCTTT
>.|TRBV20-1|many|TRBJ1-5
CSASIQPQHF
TGCAGTGCTAGTATTCAGCCCCAGCATTTT
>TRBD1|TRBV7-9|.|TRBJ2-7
CASSSFNRQGARYEQYF
TGTGCCAGCAGCTCCTTCAACCGACAGGGGGCGCGTTACGAGCAGTACTTC
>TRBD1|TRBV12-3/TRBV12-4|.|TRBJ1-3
CASSLSGGPGNTIYF
TGTGCCAGCAGTTTATCAGGGGGTCCCGGAAACACCATATATTTT
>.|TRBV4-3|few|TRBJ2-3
CASSRHTLGDTQYF
TGCGCCAGCAGCCGGCACACACTCGGGGATACGCAGTATTTT
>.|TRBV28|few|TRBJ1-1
CASSSLGVGTEAFF
TGTGCCAGCAGTTCCTTGGGGGTAGGGACTGAAGCTTTCTTT
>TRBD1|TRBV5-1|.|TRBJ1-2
CASSPVDRGGYTF
TGCGCCAGCAGCCCCGTCGACAGGGGCGGCTACACCTTC
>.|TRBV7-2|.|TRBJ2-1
CASSLYEREQFF
TGTGCCAGCAGCTTATATGAGCGGGAGCAGTTCTTC
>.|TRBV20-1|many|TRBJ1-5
CSASSGDQPQHF
TGCAGTGCTAGTTCCGGGGATCAGCCCCAGCATTTT
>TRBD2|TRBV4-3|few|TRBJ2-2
CASSQSSGSVRRDTGELFF
TGCGCCAGCAGCCAATCTAGCGGGAGTGTTCGGCGGGACACCGGGGAGCTGTTTTTT
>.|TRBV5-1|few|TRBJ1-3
CASSSGTNSGNTIYF
TGCGCCAGCAGCTCCGGGACTAACTCTGGAAACACCATATATTTT
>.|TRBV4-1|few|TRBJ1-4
CASSPLNQGPEKLFF
TGCGCCAGCAGCCCCCTAAACCAGGGCCCCGAAAAACTGTTTTTT
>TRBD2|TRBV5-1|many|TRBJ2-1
CASSLGTSNEQFF
TGCGCCAGCAGCTTAGGGACTAGCAATGAGCAGTTCTTC
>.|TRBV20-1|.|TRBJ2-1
CSARDMAGSDEQFF
TGCAGTGCTAGAGATATGGCGGGGTCCGATGAGCAGTTCTTC
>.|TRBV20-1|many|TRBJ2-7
CSARDQKRGDDSYEQYF
TGCAGTGCTAGAGATCAGAAGAGGGGGGACGACTCCTACGAGCAGTACTTC
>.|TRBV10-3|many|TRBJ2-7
CAISWDTSYEQYF
TGTGCCATCAGCTGGGACACCAGCTACGAGCAGTACTTC
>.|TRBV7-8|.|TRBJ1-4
CASSSLTGNGELFF
TGTGCCAGCAGCTCCCTAACAGGGAACGGGGAACTGTTTTTT
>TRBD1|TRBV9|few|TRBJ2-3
CASSVRQGADTQYF
TGTGCCAGCAGCGTTCGACAGGGGGCAGATACGCAGTATTTT
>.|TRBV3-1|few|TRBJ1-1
CASSWAGTEAFF
TGTGCCAGCAGTTGGGCGGGGACTGAAGCTTTCTTT
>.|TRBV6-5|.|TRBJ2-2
CASSSFGELFF
TGTGCCAGCAGTTCCTTCGGGGAGCTGTTTTTT